These 27 T cell receptor beta chains share one sample of origin, sequenced in a study of identical twins. TCRdb reprocessed the 5' RACE reads via MiXCR and lists one record per CDR3 protein. This table holds roughly 630,000 distinct CDR3 sequences, about 7.6% found once. This sample was also put to use in a study of yellow fever vaccine responses in identical twins.

Source material: PBMCs. Receptor source: a young woman in good health.

Ten or more counts support this clonotype. The chain joins TRBV5-1 to TRBJ2-5; 11 bases map to TRBD1. CDR3 length: 15 amino acids. V lost 0 bases, J lost 5 bases, and 3 bases stayed unmatched. CDR1 SGHRS and CDR2 YFSETQ come from the germline V gene. This chain's CDR3 is CASSLAGTGGETQYF. The CDR3 DNA reads TGCGCCAGCAGCTTGGCCGGGACAGGGGGTGAGACCCAGTACTTC.

This clonotype was observed many times. The chain uses TRBV12-3 or TRBV12-4 and TRBJ2-1, with D perhaps matching TRBD1 (5 bases). The germline V and J ends were trimmed by 7 bases and 0 bases, with 13 bases remaining between them. The CDR3 runs to 15 residues. CDR3 loop: CASTPQGSSYNEQFF. The CDR3 DNA reads as TGTGCCAGCACACCCCAGGGAAGCTCCTACAATGAGCAGTTCTTC.

The rearrangement joins TRBV20-1 to TRBJ2-7, with D possibly TRBD1 on 6 matching bases. The germline V and J ends were trimmed by 7 bases and 2 bases, with 15 bases remaining between them. Germline CDR1 is DFQATT and CDR2 is SNEGSKA (reference sequence). This CDR3 has 13 residues. The CDR3 spells CSVNAGDTYEQYV. DNA of the CDR3: TGCAGTGTCAACGCAGGGGATACCTACGAGCAGTACGTC.

The V call is TRBV20-1, the J call TRBJ1-4, with D maybe TRBD1 (5 bases). V was trimmed by 3 bases and J by 8 bases, leaving 16 bases between them. The germline V gene has CDR1 DFQATT and CDR2 SNEGSKA (reference sequence). CDR3 size: 14 residues. CDR3 amino acids: CSASPGHRDEKLFF. CDR3 DNA sequence: TGCAGTGCTAGCCCCGGGCATCGGGACGAAAAACTGTTTTTT.

This clonotype was counted many times. The chain recombines TRBV7-2 with TRBJ1-4, with TRBD1 as a possible D gene (5 bases). The CDR3 covers 15 residues. CDR1 SGHTA and CDR2 FQGNSA come from the germline V gene. The germline V and J ends were trimmed by 2 bases and 0 bases, with 7 bases remaining between them. CDR3 DNA: TGTGCCAGCAGCTTATTCAGGGCAACTAATGAAAAACTGTTTTTT. Its protein is CASSLFRATNEKLFF.

This clonotype was seen many times. The chain has TRBV3-1 and TRBJ2-1; 8 nucleotides agree with TRBD2. The V and J ends lost 1 base and 16 bases, in that order; junction bases with no gene match: 15. CDR1 is LGHDT and CDR2 is YNNKEL in the germline V gene (reference sequence). The CDR3 spans 15 residues. CDR3 in amino acids: CASSQAPQAGAPIFF. In DNA form, the CDR3 reads TGTGCCAGCAGCCAAGCCCCACAAGCGGGGGCCCCGATTTTCTTC.

This clonotype was seen only a few times. This chain joins TRBV5-1 and TRBJ1-2, with D maybe TRBD1 (6 bases). From germline, CDR1 is SGHRS and CDR2 YFSETQ. The V gene lost 7 bases and the J gene lost 10 bases, with 20 bases spanning the gap. The CDR3 runs 13 residues. CDR3 amino acids: CASSQRQGRDYTF. DNA for the CDR3: TGCGCCAGCTCGCAACGGCAGGGGAGAGACTACACCTTC.

The DNA for the CDR3 is TGTGCCAGCAGGCGTAGCGGGAGGGACTACGAGCAGTACTTC. Translating it yields CASRRSGRDYEQYF. The chain carries TRBV12-3 or TRBV12-4 and TRBJ2-7; 11 bases align to TRBD2. The CDR3 is 14 residues long. The trim removed 6 bases at V and 3 bases at J, leaving 4 bases unmatched.

J is TRBJ2-5 and V is TRBV29-1; unclear D gene. V lost 7 bases to trimming and J lost 4 bases, with 7 bases between them. Germline CDR1 reads SQVTM; CDR2 reads ANQGSEA. The CDR3 covers 10 residues. In DNA form, the CDR3 reads TGCAGCGCGACCGTAGAGACCCAGTACTTC. Encoded protein: CSATVETQYF. The full variable domain, with the rest looked up from reference TRBV29-1 and TRBJ2-5, is SAVISQKPSRDICQRGTSLTIQCQVDSQVTMMFWYRQQPGQSLTLIATANQGSEATYESGFVIDKFPISRPNLTFSTLTVSNMSPEDSSIYLCSATVETQYFGPGTRLLVL.

This clonotype was picked up many times. This chain links TRBV20-1 with TRBJ2-7; no firm D call. Trimming stripped 0 bases from V and 3 bases from J, with 3 bases between. Germline V lookup: CDR1 DFQATT, CDR2 SNEGSKA (reference sequence). This CDR3 is 11 amino acids long. The CDR3 DNA is TGCAGTGCTAGAGATGTCTACGAGCAGTACTTC. Amino acids: CSARDVYEQYF.

This clonotype was detected a few times. The gene calls are TRBV5-1 and TRBJ2-7; the D gene could be TRBD1 or TRBD2 (5 bases each). Germline lookup yields CDR1 SGHRS and CDR2 YFSETQ. Trimming shortened V by 4 bases and J by 6 bases, and 14 bases separated the two germline ends. This CDR3 has 13 residues. CDR3 in amino acids: CASSRDPSGEQYF. CDR3 nucleotide sequence: TGCGCCAGCAGCAGGGACCCAAGTGGCGAGCAGTACTTC.

This clonotype was detected a few times. DNA for the CDR3: TGTGCCAGCTCGCCTCGGGACGGCCGGAGGACTGAAGCTTTCTTT. This encodes CASSPRDGRRTEAFF. V is TRBV18 and J is TRBJ1-1, with D maybe TRBD1 (5 bases). V was shortened by 6 bases and J by 5 bases, with 19 bases between the two germline ends. Germline CDR1 reads KGHSH; CDR2 reads LQKENI. The CDR3 runs to 15 residues. Full variable domain (missing parts from reference TRBV18 and TRBJ1-1): NAGVMQNPRHLVRRRGQEARLRCSPMKGHSHVYWYRQLPEEGLKFMVYLQKENIIDESGMPKERFSAEFPKEGPSILRIQQVVRGDSAAYFCASSPRDGRRTEAFFGQGTRLTVV.

This chain's CDR3 is CASSDGRGFGYTF. As DNA, the CDR3 is TGCGCCAGCAGTGACGGGCGAGGGTTTGGCTACACCTTC. V gene TRBV10-1 combines with J gene TRBJ1-2; D gene unclear. Trimming stripped 3 bases from V and 7 bases from J, with 12 bases between. CDR1 WNHNN and CDR2 SYGVQD come from the germline V gene (reference sequence). The CDR3 is 13 amino acids.

The chain couples TRBV20-1 to TRBJ2-7, with TRBD2 matching 13 bases. Germline CDR1 and CDR2: DFQATT and SNEGSKA (reference sequence). Trimming removed 5 bases from V and 2 bases from J; junction bases left unmatched: 9. CDR3 length equals 16 residues. The CDR3 DNA sequence: TGCAGTGCTCGTCGAACTAGCGGGGGGGAAACCTACGAGCAGTACGTC. Its translation: CSARRTSGGETYEQYV.

The chain combines TRBV27 with TRBJ2-7; 9 bases are shared with TRBD2. The CDR3 is 17 residues long. The V gene end was trimmed by 5 bases and the J gene end by 2 bases; junction bases not matched to a gene: 13. Germline assignment: CDR1 MNHEY and CDR2 SMNVEV (reference sequence). In DNA, the CDR3 is TGTGCCAGCAGTCAGATAATCTTAGCGGGAGAAACCTACGAGCAGTACTTC. Translated, it gives CASSQIILAGETYEQYF.

This clonotype occurred many times. The V gene is TRBV29-1, the J gene TRBJ1-2, with D possibly matching TRBD1 (6 bases). The CDR3 sequence is 14 residues long. Germline V CDR1 and CDR2: SQVTM, ANQGSEA. Between the trimmed V and J ends, which lost 5 bases and 7 bases, there was a span of 20 bases. CDR3 loop: CSVPEPHRVGGYTF. CDR3 nucleotide sequence: TGCAGCGTTCCTGAACCTCACAGGGTCGGTGGCTACACCTTC.

The CDR3 nucleotides read TGCGCCAGCAGCTCACAGGGCGGCGAGCAGTACTTC. It is translated as CASSSQGGEQYF. The chain carries TRBV5-1 and TRBJ2-7, with TRBD1 as a possible D gene (6 bases). Germline assignment: CDR1 SGHRS and CDR2 YFSETQ. Deletions cut 3 bases from V and 6 bases from J, with 10 bases between. The CDR3 consists of 12 residues.

This clonotype was detected many times. The chain links TRBV15 to TRBJ1-1; no clear D gene. Per germline, CDR1 LNHNV and CDR2 YYDKDF (reference sequence). The CDR3 extends over 12 amino acids. The V gene lost 3 bases and the J gene lost 3 bases, with 5 bases spanning the gap. CDR3 loop: CATSRKDTEAFF. CDR3 coding DNA: TGTGCCACCAGCAGGAAAGACACTGAAGCTTTCTTT.

This clonotype occurred many times. This chain joins TRBV20-1 and TRBJ2-7; D uncertain. The V end lost 3 bases, the J end lost 1 base, and 4 bases lay between the germline ends. Germline CDR1 DFQATT, CDR2 SNEGSKA (reference sequence). The CDR3 totals 11 residues. For the CDR3, the DNA is TGCAGTGCTAGGGTTTCCTACGAGCAGTACTTC. Translation: CSARVSYEQYF.

This chain links TRBV7-8 with TRBJ2-4; D may be TRBD2 (5 bases). Trimming removed 1 base at V and 14 bases at J, with 12 bases between. This CDR3 has 12 residues. Looked up from germline, CDR1 is SGHVS and CDR2 is FQNEAQ. CDR3 sequence (DNA): TGTGCCAGCAGCTTAGATGGGGTCGGGGAGTACTTC. Residues: CASSLDGVGEYF.

This clonotype was counted many times. The DNA of the CDR3 is TGCAGCGTCGGCCTGGGGGTAGCGGCGAACACAGATACGCAGTATTTT. Translating gives CSVGLGVAANTDTQYF. This rearrangement joins TRBV29-1 to TRBJ2-3, with D possibly TRBD2 on 6 matching bases. V lost 6 bases and J lost 2, with 21 bases in between. This CDR3 is 16 amino acids long. From germline, CDR1 is SQVTM and CDR2 ANQGSEA.

This clonotype has ten or more counts. The V gene is TRBV5-1, the J gene TRBJ1-4; the D is unclear. V lost 0 bases and J 6 bases, leaving 6 bases between the germline ends. Germline CDR1 SGHRS, CDR2 YFSETQ. CDR3 length: 13 amino acids. CDR3 region: CASSLGGDEKLFF. Written as DNA, the CDR3 is TGCGCCAGCAGCTTGGGGGGAGATGAAAAACTGTTTTTT. The full variable domain, completed using reference TRBV5-1 and TRBJ1-4, is KAGVTQTPRYLIKTRGQQVTLSCSPISGHRSVSWYQQTPGQGLQFLFEYFSETQRNKGNFPGRFSGRQFSNSRSEMNVSTLELGDSALYLCASSLGGDEKLFFGSGTQLSVL.

This clonotype was counted only a few times. The genes are TRBV12-3 or TRBV12-4 and TRBJ2-1; 11 nucleotides align to TRBD2. This CDR3 is built from 16 residues. The V and J ends lost 7 bases and 3 bases, in that order; junction bases with no gene match: 8. CDR3 nucleotide sequence: TGTGCCAGCATCCCCCTCGGGACTAGCGGCTACAATGAGCAGTTCTTC. This gives the protein CASIPLGTSGYNEQFF.

V is TRBV9 and J is TRBJ2-7, with 8 bases aligning to TRBD1. The CDR3 runs to 15 residues. V lost 0 bases to trimming and J lost 4 bases; unmatched junction nucleotides: 6. The germline CDR1 and CDR2 sequences are SGDLS and YYNGEE. The chain's CDR3 is CASSVGDRSEYEQYF. The DNA of the CDR3 is TGTGCCAGCAGCGTAGGGGACAGGTCGGAATACGAGCAGTACTTC.

This clonotype was seen at least ten times. This chain connects TRBV7-9 to TRBJ1-4; D uncertain. V was trimmed by 6 bases and J by 7 bases, leaving 6 bases between them. CDR3 length equals 11 residues. Germline CDR1 is SEHNR and CDR2 is FQNEAQ (reference sequence). The CDR3 here is CASSGGEKLFF. In DNA form, the CDR3 reads TGTGCCAGCAGTGGTGGTGAAAAACTGTTTTTT.

CDR3: CASSFQLCEQYF. CDR3 bases: TGTGCCAGCAGCTTCCAGCTCTGCGAGCAGTACTTC. The rearrangement uses TRBV7-2 and TRBJ2-7, with D hard to call. CDR3 length equals 12 residues. V was trimmed by 3 bases and J by 6 bases, leaving 9 bases between them. From germline, CDR1 is SGHTA and CDR2 FQGNSA.

This clonotype was detected ten times or more. The rearrangement links TRBV25-1 to TRBJ1-4, with TRBD1 matching over 7 bases. V shed 5 bases and J 9 bases; nucleotides not matched to a gene: 12. The germline gives CDR1 MGHDK, CDR2 SYGVNS. There are 15 residues in the CDR3. The chain's CDR3 is CASSPQTGLEKKLFF. Here the CDR3 DNA reads TGTGCCAGCAGTCCCCAGACAGGGCTGGAGAAAAAACTGTTTTTT. Combining the CDR3 with reference TRBV25-1 and TRBJ1-4 gives the whole variable domain EADIYQTPRYLVIGTGKKITLECSQTMGHDKMYWYQQDPGMELHLIHYSYGVNSTEKGDLSSESTVSRIRTEHFPLTLESARPSHTSQYLCASSPQTGLEKKLFFGSGTQLSVL.